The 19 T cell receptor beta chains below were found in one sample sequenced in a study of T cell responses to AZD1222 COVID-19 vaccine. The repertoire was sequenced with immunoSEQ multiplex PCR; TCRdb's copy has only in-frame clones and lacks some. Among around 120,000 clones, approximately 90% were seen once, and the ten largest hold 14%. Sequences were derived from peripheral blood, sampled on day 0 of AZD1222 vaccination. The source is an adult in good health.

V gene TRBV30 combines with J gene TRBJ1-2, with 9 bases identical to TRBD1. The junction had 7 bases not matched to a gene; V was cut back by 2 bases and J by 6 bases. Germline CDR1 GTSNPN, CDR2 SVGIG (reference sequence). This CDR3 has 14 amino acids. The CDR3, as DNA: TGTGCCTGGAGTTCTGGGACAGGGAAAGATGGCTACACCTTC. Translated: CAWSSGTGKDGYTF.

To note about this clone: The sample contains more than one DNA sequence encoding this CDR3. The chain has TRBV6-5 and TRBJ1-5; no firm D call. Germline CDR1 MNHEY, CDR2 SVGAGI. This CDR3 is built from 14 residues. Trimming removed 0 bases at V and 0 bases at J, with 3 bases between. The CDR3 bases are TGTGCCAGCAGTTACTCTTATAGCAATCAGCCCCAGCATTTT. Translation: CASSYSYSNQPQHF.

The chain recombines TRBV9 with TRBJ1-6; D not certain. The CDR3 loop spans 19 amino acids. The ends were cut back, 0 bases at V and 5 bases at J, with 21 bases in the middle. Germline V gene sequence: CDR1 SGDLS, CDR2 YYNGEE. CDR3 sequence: CASSVAREPKPGHNSPLHF. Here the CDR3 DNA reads TGTGCCAGCAGCGTAGCAAGGGAACCTAAACCTGGCCATAATTCACCCCTCCACTTT.

DNA for the CDR3: TGTGCCAGCAGTACCACCGGGACTAGTTCTGGTGAGCAGTACTTC. It specifies CASSTTGTSSGEQYF. The chain employs TRBV28 and TRBJ2-7, with 8 bases that match TRBD2. J lost 7 bases, V lost 5 bases, and 13 bases had no gene match. The CDR3 sequence is 15 residues long. Germline V gene data show CDR1 as MDHEN and CDR2 as SYDVKM. The complete variable domain, with remaining parts taken from reference TRBV28 and TRBJ2-7, reads DVKVTQSSRYLVKRTGEKVFLECVQDMDHENMFWYRQDPGLGLRLIYFSYDVKMKEKGDIPEGYSVSREKKERFSLILESASTNQTSMYLCASSTTGTSSGEQYFGPGTRLTVT.

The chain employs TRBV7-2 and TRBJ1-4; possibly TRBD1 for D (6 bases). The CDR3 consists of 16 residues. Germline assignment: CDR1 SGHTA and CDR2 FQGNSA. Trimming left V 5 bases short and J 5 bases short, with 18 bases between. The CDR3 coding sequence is TGTGCCAGCAGCCCAGGAGTTGGGGGGGCAAATGAAAAACTGTTTTTT. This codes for CASSPGVGGANEKLFF.

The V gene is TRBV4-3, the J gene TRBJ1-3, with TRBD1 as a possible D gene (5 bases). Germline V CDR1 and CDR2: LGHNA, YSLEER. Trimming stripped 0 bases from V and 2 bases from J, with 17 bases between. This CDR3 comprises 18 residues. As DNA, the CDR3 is TGCGCCAGCAGCCAAGATGGGGGGGAAAAAGGACCTGGAAACACCATATATTTT. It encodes CASSQDGGEKGPGNTIYF.

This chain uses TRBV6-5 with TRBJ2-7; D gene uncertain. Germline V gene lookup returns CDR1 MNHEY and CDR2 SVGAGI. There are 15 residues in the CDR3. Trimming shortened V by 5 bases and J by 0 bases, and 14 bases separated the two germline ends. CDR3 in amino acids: CASSLTRKFSYEQYF. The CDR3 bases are TGTGCCAGCAGTCTCACAAGGAAGTTCTCCTACGAGCAGTACTTC.

The CDR3, as DNA: TGTGCCAGCAGTGAAAGGGCCTATAACCCCCCTCAGCCCCAGCATTTT. It translates to CASSERAYNPPQPQHF. The genes are TRBV2 and TRBJ1-5; D is unclear. This CDR3 is 16 amino acids long. Germline-derived CDR1 and CDR2 are SNHLY and FYNNEI. Trimming took 2 bases from V and 6 from J, leaving 17 bases between them.

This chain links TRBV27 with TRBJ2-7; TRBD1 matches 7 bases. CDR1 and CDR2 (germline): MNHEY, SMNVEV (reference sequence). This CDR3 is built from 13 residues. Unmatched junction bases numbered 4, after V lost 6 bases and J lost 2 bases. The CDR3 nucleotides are TGTGCCAGCAGGGTTACAGGGGCCTACGAGCAGTACTTC. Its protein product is CASRVTGAYEQYF.

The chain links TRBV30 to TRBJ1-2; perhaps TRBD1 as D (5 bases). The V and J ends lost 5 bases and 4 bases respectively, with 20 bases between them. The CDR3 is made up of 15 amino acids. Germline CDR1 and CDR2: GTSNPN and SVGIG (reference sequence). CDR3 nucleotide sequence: TGTGCCTGGGACACTGACAGCCTCGGTTCCTATGGCTACACCTTC. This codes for CAWDTDSLGSYGYTF.

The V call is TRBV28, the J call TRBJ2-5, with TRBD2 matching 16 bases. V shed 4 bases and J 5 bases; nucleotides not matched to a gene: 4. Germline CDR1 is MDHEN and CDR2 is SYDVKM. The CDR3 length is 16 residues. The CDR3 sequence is CASSSGLAGGTETQYF. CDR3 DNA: TGTGCCAGCAGTTCGGGACTAGCGGGAGGGACGGAGACCCAGTACTTC.

CDR3 nucleotides: TGCGCCAGCAGCTCGGGGGGCTCTGGAAACACCATATATTTT. Translating it yields CASSSGGSGNTIYF. V and J are TRBV5-1 and TRBJ1-3; D might be TRBD1 (5 bases). CDR3 length equals 14 residues. Looked up from germline, CDR1 is SGHRS and CDR2 is YFSETQ. Trimming removed 3 bases at V and 0 bases at J, with 7 bases between.

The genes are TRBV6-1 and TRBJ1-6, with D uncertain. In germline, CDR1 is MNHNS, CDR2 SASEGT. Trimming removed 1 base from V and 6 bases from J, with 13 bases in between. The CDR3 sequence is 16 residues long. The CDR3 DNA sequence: TGTGCCAGCAGTGAAGATAGACATAACTTTAATTCACCCCTCCACTTT. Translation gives CASSEDRHNFNSPLHF.

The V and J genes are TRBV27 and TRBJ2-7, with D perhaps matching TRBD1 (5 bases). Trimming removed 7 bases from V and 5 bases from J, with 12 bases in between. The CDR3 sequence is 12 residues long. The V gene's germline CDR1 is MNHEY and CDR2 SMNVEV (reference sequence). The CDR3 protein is CASMGRAHEQYF. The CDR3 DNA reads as TGTGCCAGCATGGGCAGGGCCCACGAGCAGTACTTC.

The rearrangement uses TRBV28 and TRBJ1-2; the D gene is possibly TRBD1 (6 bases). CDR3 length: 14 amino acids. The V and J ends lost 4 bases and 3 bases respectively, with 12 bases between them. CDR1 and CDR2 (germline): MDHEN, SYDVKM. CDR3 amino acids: CASSSPDRYYGYTF. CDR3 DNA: TGTGCCAGCAGTTCCCCGGACAGATACTATGGCTACACCTTC.

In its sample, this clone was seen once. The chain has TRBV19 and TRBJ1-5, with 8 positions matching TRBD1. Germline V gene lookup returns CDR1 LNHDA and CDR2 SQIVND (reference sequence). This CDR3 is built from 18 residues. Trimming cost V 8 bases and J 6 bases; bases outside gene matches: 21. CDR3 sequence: CASRLLGTGHSISQPQHF. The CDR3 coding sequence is TGTGCCAGTCGTCTTTTAGGGACAGGACACTCTATCAGTCAGCCCCAGCATTTT.

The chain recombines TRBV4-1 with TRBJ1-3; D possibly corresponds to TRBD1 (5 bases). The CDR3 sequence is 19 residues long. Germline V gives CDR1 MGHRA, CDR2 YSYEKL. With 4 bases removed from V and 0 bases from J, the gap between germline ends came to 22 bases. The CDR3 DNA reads TGCGCCAGCAGCCGAGAAATCGGGGCACCCGCCGTCTCTGGAAACACCATATATTTT. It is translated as CASSREIGAPAVSGNTIYF.

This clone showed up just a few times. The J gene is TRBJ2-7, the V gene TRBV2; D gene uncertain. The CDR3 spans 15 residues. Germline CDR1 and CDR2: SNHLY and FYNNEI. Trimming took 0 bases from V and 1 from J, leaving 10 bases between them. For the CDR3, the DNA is TGTGCCAGCAGTGAAGCGCGGTCACTTTCCTACGAGCAGTACTTC. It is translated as CASSEARSLSYEQYF.

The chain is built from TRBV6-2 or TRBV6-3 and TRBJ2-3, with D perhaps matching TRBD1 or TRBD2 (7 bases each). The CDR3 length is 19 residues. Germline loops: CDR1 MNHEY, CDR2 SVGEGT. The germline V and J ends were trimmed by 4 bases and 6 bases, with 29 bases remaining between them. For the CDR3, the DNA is TGTGCCAGCAGTTTCACAGGGGTACGGGGGGAATCACCCACGGATACGCAGTATTTT. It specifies CASSFTGVRGESPTDTQYF.